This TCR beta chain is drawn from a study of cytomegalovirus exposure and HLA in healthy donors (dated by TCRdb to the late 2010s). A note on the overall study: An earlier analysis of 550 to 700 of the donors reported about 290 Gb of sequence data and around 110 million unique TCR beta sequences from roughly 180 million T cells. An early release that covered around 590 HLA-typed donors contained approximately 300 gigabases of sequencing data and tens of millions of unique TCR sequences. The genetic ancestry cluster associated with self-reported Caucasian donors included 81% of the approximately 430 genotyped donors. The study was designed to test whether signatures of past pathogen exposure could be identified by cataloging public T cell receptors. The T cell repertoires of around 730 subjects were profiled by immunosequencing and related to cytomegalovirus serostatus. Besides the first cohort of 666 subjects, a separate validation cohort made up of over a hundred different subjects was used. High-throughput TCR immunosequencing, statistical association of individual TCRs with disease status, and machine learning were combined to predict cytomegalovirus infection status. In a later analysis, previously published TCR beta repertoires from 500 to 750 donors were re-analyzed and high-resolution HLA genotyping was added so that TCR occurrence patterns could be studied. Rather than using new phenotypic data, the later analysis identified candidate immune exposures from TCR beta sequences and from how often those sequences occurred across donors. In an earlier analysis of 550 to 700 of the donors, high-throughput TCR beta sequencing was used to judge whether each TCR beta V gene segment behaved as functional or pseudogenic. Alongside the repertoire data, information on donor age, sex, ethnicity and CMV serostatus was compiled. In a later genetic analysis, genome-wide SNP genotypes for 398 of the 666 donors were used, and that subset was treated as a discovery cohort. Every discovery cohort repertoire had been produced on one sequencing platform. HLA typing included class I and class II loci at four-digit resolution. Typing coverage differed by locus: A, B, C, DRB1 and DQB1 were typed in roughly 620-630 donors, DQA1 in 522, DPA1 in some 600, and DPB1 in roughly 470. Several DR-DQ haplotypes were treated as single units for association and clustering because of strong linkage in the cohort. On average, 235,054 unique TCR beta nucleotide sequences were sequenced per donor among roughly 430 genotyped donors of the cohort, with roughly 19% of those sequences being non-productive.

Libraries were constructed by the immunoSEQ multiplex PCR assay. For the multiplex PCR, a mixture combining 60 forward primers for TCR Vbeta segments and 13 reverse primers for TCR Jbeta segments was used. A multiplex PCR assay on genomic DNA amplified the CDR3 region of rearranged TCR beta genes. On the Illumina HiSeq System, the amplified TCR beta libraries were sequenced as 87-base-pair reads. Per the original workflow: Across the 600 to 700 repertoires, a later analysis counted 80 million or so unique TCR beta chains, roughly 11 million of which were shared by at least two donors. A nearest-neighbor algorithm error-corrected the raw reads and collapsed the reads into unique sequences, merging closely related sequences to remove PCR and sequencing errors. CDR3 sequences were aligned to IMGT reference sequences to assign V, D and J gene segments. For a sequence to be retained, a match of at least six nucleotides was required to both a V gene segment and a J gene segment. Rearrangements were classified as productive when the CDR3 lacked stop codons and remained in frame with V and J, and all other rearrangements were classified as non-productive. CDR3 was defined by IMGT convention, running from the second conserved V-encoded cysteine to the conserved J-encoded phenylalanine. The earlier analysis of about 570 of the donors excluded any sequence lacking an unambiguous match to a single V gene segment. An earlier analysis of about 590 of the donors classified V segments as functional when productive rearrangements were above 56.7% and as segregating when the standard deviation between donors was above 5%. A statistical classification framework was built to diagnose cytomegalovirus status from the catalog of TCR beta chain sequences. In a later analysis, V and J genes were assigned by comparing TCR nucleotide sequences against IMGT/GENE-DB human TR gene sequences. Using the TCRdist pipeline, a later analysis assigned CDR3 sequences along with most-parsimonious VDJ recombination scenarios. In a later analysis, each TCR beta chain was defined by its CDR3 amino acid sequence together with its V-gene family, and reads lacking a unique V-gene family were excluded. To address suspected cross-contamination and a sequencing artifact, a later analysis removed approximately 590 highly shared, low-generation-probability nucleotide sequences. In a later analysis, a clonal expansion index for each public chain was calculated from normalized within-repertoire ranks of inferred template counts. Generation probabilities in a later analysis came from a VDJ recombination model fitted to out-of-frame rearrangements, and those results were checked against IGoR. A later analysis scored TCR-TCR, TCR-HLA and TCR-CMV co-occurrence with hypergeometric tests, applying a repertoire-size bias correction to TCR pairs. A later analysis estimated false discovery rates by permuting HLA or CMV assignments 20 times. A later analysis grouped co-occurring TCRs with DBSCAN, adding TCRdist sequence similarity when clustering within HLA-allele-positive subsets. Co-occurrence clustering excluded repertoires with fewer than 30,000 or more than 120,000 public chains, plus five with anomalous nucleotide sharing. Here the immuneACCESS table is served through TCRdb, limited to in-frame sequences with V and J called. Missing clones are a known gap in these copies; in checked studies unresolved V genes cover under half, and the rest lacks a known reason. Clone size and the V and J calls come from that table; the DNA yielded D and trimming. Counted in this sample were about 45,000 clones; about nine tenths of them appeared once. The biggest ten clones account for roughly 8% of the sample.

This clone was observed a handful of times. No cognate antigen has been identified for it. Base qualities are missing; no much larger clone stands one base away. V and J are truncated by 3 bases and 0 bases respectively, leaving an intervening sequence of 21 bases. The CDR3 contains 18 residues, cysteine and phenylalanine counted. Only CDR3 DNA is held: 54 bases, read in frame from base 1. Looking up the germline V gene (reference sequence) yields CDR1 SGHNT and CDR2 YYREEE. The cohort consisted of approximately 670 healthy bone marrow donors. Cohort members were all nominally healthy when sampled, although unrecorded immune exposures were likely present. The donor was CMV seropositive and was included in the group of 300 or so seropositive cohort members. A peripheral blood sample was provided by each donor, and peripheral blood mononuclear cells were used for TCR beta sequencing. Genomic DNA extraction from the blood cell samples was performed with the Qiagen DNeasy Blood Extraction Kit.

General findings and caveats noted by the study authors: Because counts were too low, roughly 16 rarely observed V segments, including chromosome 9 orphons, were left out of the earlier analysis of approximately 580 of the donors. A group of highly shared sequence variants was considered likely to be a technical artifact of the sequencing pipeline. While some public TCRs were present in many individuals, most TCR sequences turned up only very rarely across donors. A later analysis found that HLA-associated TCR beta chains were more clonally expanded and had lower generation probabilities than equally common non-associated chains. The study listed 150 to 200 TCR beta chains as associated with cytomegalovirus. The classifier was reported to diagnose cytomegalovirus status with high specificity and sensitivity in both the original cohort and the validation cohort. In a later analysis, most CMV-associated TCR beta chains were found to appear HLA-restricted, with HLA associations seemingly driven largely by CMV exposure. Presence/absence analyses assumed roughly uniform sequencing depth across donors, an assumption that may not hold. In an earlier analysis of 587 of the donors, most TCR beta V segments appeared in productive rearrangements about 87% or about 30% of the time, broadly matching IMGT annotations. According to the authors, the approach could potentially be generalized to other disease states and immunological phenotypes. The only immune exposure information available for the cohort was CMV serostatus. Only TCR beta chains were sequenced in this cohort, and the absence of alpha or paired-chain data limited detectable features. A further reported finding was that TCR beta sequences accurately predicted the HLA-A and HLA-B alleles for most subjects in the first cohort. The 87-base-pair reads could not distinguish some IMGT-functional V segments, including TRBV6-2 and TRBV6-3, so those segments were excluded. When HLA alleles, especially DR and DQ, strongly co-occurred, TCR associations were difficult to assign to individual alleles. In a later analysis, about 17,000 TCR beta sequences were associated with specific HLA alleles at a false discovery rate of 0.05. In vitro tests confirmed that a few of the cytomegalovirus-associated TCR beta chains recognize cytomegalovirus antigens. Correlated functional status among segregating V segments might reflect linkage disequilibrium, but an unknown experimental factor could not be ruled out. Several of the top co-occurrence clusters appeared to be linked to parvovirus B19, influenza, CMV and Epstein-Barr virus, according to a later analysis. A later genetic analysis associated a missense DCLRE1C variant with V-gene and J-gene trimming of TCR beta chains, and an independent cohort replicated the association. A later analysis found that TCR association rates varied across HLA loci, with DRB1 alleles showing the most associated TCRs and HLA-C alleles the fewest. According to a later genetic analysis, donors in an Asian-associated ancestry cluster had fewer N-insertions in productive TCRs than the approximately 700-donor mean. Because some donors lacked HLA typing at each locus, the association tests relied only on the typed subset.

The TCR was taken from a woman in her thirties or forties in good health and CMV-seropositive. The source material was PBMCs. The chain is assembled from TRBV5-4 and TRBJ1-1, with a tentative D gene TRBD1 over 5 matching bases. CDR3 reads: CASSSPTTDEVLNTEAFF. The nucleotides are TGTGCCAGCAGCTCTCCTACGACAGACGAAGTCCTGAACACTGAAGCTTTCTTT.